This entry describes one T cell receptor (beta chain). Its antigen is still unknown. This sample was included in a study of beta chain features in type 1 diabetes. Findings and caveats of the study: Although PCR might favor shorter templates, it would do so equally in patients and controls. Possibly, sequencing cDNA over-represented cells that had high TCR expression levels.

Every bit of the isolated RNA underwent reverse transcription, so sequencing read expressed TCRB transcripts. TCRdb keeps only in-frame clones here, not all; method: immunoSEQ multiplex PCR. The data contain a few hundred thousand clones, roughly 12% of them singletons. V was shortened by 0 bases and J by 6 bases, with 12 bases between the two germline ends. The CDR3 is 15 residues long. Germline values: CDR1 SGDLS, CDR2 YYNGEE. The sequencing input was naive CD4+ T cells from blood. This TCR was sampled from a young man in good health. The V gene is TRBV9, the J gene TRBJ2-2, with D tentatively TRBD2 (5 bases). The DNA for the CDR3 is TGTGCCAGCAGCGTAGAACTAGTGGTAGCCGGGGAGCTGTTTTTT. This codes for CASSVELVVAGELFF.